The rows below give T cell receptor beta chains drawn from one sample of a study of cytomegalovirus exposure and HLA in healthy donors. Using immunoSEQ multiplex PCR, the repertoire was profiled, and TCRdb retains in-frame clones only, with some absent. The ten top clones account for approximately 15%, within a sample of around 25,000 clones. Sequencing was performed on PBMCs. The receptors stem from a male donor in good health and CMV-seropositive. Both conserved end residues are trimmed from each CDR3. Fields, in order: V gene, J gene, CDR3 protein.

v_gene: TRBV6-6
j_gene: TRBJ2-7
CDR3aa: ASSYSRVTRYEQY

v_gene: TRBV30
j_gene: TRBJ2-3
CDR3aa: AWSVEADTQY

v_gene: TRBV19
j_gene: TRBJ1-2
CDR3aa: ASSTPAGQGVNYGYT

v_gene: TRBV28
j_gene: TRBJ2-7
CDR3aa: ASSPRTGGNEQY

v_gene: TRBV5-1
j_gene: TRBJ2-5
CDR3aa: ASSFQTGEQETQY

v_gene: TRBV30
j_gene: TRBJ2-7
CDR3aa: AGSVSSGRASEQY

v_gene: TRBV19
j_gene: TRBJ1-1
CDR3aa: ASSIGGNTEAF

v_gene: TRBV18
j_gene: TRBJ1-3
CDR3aa: ASSPRGISGNTIY

v_gene: TRBV9
j_gene: TRBJ2-5
CDR3aa: ASSAQGAEETQY

v_gene: TRBV6-1
j_gene: TRBJ2-1
CDR3aa: AGKELAGDVNEQF

v_gene: TRBV19
j_gene: TRBJ2-7
CDR3aa: ASSARDRAYEQY

v_gene: TRBV5-1
j_gene: TRBJ2-7
CDR3aa: ASSLRPGADEQY

v_gene: TRBV5-1
j_gene: TRBJ2-7
CDR3aa: ASSWGEAVYEQY

v_gene: TRBV27
j_gene: TRBJ1-1
CDR3aa: ASSLSRALNTEAF

v_gene: TRBV30
j_gene: TRBJ2-4
CDR3aa: AWTAGTGNIQY

v_gene: TRBV5-6
j_gene: TRBJ2-1
CDR3aa: ASSLASGGEYNEQF

v_gene: TRBV5-6
j_gene: TRBJ1-2
CDR3aa: ASSLAGIDGYT

v_gene: TRBV4-1
j_gene: TRBJ2-7
CDR3aa: ASNQGEGPSYEQY

v_gene: TRBV4-3
j_gene: TRBJ2-7
CDR3aa: ASSQGFGSGYEQY

v_gene: TRBV7-3
j_gene: TRBJ2-2
CDR3aa: ASSLQAGVAGELF

v_gene: TRBV19
j_gene: TRBJ1-5
CDR3aa: ASDVANGNQPQH

v_gene: TRBV9
j_gene: TRBJ2-1
CDR3aa: ASSVSASRSYNEQF

v_gene: TRBV6-1
j_gene: TRBJ1-2
CDR3aa: ASTTGEGSWYT

v_gene: TRBV6-4
j_gene: TRBJ2-1
CDR3aa: ASSVGQGGNNEQF

v_gene: TRBV23-1
j_gene: TRBJ1-2
CDR3aa: ASSRGAVAYGYT

v_gene: TRBV20-1
j_gene: TRBJ2-1
CDR3aa: ASSYNEQF

v_gene: TRBV30
j_gene: TRBJ2-7
CDR3aa: AWSGTGGYEQY

v_gene: TRBV11-3
j_gene: TRBJ2-7
CDR3aa: ASSLVWASGTYEQY

v_gene: TRBV30
j_gene: TRBJ1-2
CDR3aa: AWRRGGEDT

v_gene: TRBV30
j_gene: TRBJ2-7
CDR3aa: ACNPGSSYEQY

v_gene: TRBV11-3
j_gene: TRBJ2-1
CDR3aa: ASSSRDSGSDNEQF

v_gene: TRBV7-9
j_gene: TRBJ2-5
CDR3aa: ASSQTGAQETQY

v_gene: TRBV29-1
j_gene: TRBJ2-3
CDR3aa: SVAGGGADTQY

v_gene: TRBV4-1
j_gene: TRBJ1-1
CDR3aa: ASSQYTPGQGGMNTEAF

v_gene: TRBV27
j_gene: TRBJ2-7
CDR3aa: ASSHGQFYEQY

v_gene: TRBV30
j_gene: TRBJ1-6
CDR3aa: AWSVLTGESPLH

v_gene: TRBV4-2
j_gene: TRBJ2-1
CDR3aa: ASSQDLSGGADNEQF

v_gene: TRBV27
j_gene: TRBJ2-5
CDR3aa: ASNTGAMGETQY

v_gene: TRBV5-1
j_gene: TRBJ2-2
CDR3aa: ASSLGGGWIGELF

v_gene: TRBV7-9
j_gene: TRBJ1-2
CDR3aa: ASSLSAGDYGYT

v_gene: TRBV4-1
j_gene: TRBJ1-2
CDR3aa: ASSQVQGVDYGYT

v_gene: TRBV28
j_gene: TRBJ1-2
CDR3aa: ASSPIPGTGSGDGYT

v_gene: TRBV27
j_gene: TRBJ1-2
CDR3aa: ASSPYPRQGGGDGYT

v_gene: TRBV7-9
j_gene: TRBJ1-1
CDR3aa: ASSLARVDPDTEAF

v_gene: TRBV9
j_gene: TRBJ2-5
CDR3aa: ASSRTSGSFQETQY

v_gene: TRBV7-9
j_gene: TRBJ2-7
CDR3aa: ASSGGTGLPYEQY

v_gene: TRBV6-1
j_gene: TRBJ2-1
CDR3aa: ASSAGETDYNEQF

v_gene: TRBV29-1
j_gene: TRBJ2-7
CDR3aa: SVPSGTVSYEQY

v_gene: TRBV19
j_gene: TRBJ2-7
CDR3aa: ASSMDLGPYEQY

v_gene: TRBV7-2
j_gene: TRBJ1-6
CDR3aa: ASSPREDSPLH

v_gene: TRBV7-9
j_gene: TRBJ1-5
CDR3aa: ASSLAGQPQH

v_gene: TRBV5-1
j_gene: TRBJ2-1
CDR3aa: ASSWASSDNEQF

v_gene: TRBV10-3
j_gene: TRBJ1-1
CDR3aa: AISVGGEDTEAF

v_gene: TRBV13
j_gene: TRBJ2-2
CDR3aa: ASSRQGRATGELF

v_gene: TRBV4-2
j_gene: TRBJ2-7
CDR3aa: ASSQDTTPSYEQY

v_gene: TRBV30
j_gene: TRBJ1-1
CDR3aa: AWSVGASEAF

v_gene: TRBV6-1
j_gene: TRBJ2-7
CDR3aa: ASSVDRPKTSYEQY